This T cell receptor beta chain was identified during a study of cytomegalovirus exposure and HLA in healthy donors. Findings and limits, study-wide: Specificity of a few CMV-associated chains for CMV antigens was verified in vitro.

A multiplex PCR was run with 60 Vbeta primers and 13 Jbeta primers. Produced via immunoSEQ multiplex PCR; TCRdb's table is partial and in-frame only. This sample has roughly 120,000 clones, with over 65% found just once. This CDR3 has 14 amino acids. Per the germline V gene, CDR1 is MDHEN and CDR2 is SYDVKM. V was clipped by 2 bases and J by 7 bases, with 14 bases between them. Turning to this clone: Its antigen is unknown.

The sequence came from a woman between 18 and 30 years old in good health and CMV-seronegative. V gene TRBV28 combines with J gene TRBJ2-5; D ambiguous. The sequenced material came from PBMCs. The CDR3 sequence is CASSLRSGPVTQYF. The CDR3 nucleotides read TGTGCCAGCAGTTTAAGATCTGGTCCGGTGACCCAGTACTTC.